This TCR beta chain was identified in a study of blood T cell repertoires in COVID-19. Whole-study context: Sources were T cells, B-cell-depleted T cells, or PBMCs; the material itself was cDNA or gDNA.

Repertoires were generated with immunoSEQ multiplex PCR, while TCRdb's copy carries only in-frame clones and drops some. The sample has about 94,000 clones, around 87% seen once; the top ten hold under 8%. With 0 bases removed from V and 9 bases from J, the gap between germline ends came to 6 bases. Germline CDR1 and CDR2: SGHAT and FQNNGV. The CDR3 spans 13 residues. The chain recombines TRBV11-2 with TRBJ1-6; no clear D gene. The sequenced sample was peripheral blood. The receptor was isolated from a human donor with acute or convalescent COVID-19. The donor label of this sample is uncertain. CDR3 sequence (DNA): TGTGCCAGCAGCTTAGATCGGGGTTCACCCCTCCACTTT. It yields the protein CASSLDRGSPLHF.